The next 32 T cell receptor beta chains were all read from a single sample in a study of control samples from healthy donors and cancer patients. Using immunoSEQ multiplex PCR, the repertoire was profiled, and TCRdb retains in-frame clones only, with some absent. This sample carries roughly 51,000 clones, about 92% of them seen once, and the ten largest clones take roughly 1.6%. The specimen was PBMCs. These receptors came from a middle-aged man with colorectal cancer.

The chain recombines TRBV5-6 with TRBJ2-7; a possible D gene is TRBD2 (5 bases). Trimming took off 4 bases at V and 0 bases at J, with 14 bases between the two ends. The CDR3 length is 15 residues. Germline CDR1 SGHDT, CDR2 YYEEEE. For the CDR3, the DNA is TGTGCCAGCAGCCCGGGGTATTCCTACTCCTACGAGCAGTACTTC. This gives the protein CASSPGYSYSYEQYF.

This chain connects TRBV6-5 to TRBJ2-7; D gene ambiguous. Germline CDR1 is MNHEY and CDR2 is SVGAGI. The CDR3 contains 14 residues. V lost 6 bases to trimming and J lost 5 bases, with 17 bases between them. The DNA of the CDR3 is TGTGCCAGCAGCTCTATATTTGAAGCTGACGAGCAGTACTTC. This translates into CASSSIFEADEQYF.

V usage is TRBV4-3 and J usage is TRBJ1-2; D is unclear. Germline-derived CDR1 and CDR2 are LGHNA and YSLEER. The CDR3 is 14 residues long. The V end was cut by 0 bases, the J end by 8 bases, with 13 bases between. The CDR3: CASSQDLSTPGYTF. The DNA of the CDR3 is TGCGCCAGCAGCCAAGATCTGAGTACCCCGGGCTACACCTTC.

The genes are TRBV5-6 and TRBJ2-4; D possibly corresponds to TRBD1 (6 bases). Trimming removed 2 bases from V and 4 bases from J, with 13 bases in between. This CDR3 has 15 amino acids. From germline, CDR1 is SGHDT and CDR2 YYEEEE. CDR3 nucleotide sequence: TGTGCCAGCAGCTTTGGGACATCTTTAAAAAACATTCAGTACTTC. This gives the protein CASSFGTSLKNIQYF.

The chain uses TRBV4-2 and TRBJ2-2; no reliable D call. The CDR3 has 15 amino acids. Trimming took 1 base from V and 6 from J, leaving 12 bases between them. The germline CDR1 and CDR2 sequences are LGHNA and YNFKEQ. As DNA, the CDR3 is TGTGCCAGCAGCCAAGTATCCCACTTATCCGGGGAGCTGTTTTTT. Translating it yields CASSQVSHLSGELFF.

The chain uses TRBV7-3 and TRBJ2-3, with D perhaps TRBD2 (5 bases). V was cut by 5 bases and J by 2 bases, with 17 bases left in between. The CDR3 is made up of 16 amino acids. Germline V gene lookup returns CDR1 SGHTA and CDR2 FQGTGA. CDR3 nucleotides: TGTGCCAGCAGCGAAAAAGGACGGGGTTCCACAGATACGCAGTATTTT. Residues: CASSEKGRGSTDTQYF. The variable domain in full, with the rest retrieved from reference TRBV7-3 and TRBJ2-3, is GAGVSQTPSNKVTEKGKYVELRCDPISGHTALYWYRQSLGQGPEFLIYFQGTGAADDSGLPNDRFFAVRPEGSVSTLKIQRTERGDSAVYLCASSEKGRGSTDTQYFGPGTRLTVL.

The rearrangement joins TRBV5-6 to TRBJ2-4, with 8 bases that match TRBD2. Germline CDR1 and CDR2: SGHDT and YYEEEE. The CDR3 loop spans 13 amino acids. After removal of 2 bases from V and 8 bases from J, the junction contained 3 bases not matched to a gene. DNA of the CDR3: TGTGCCAGCAGCTTTGGGACTAGTGACATTCAGTACTTC. Protein sequence: CASSFGTSDIQYF. The complete variable domain, with remaining parts taken from reference TRBV5-6 and TRBJ2-4, reads DAGVTQSPTHLIKTRGQQVTLRCSPKSGHDTVSWYQQALGQGPQFIFQYYEEEERQRGNFPDRFSGHQFPNYSSELNVNALLLGDSALYLCASSFGTSDIQYFGAGTRLSVL.

The chain's CDR3 is CASSLIRRPQRVTF. The CDR3 coding sequence is TGTGCCAGCAGCTTAATAAGGAGGCCGCAGAGGGTGACTTTC. The chain employs TRBV11-2 and TRBJ2-6, with TRBD2 as a possible D gene (5 bases). The CDR3 spans 14 residues. V was trimmed by 2 bases and J by 17 bases, leaving 19 bases between them. Per germline, CDR1 SGHAT and CDR2 FQNNGV.

V and J are TRBV10-2 and TRBJ2-5; unclear D gene. There are 14 residues in the CDR3. Between the trimmed V and J ends, which lost 0 bases and 1 base, there was a span of 6 bases. Per germline, CDR1 WSHSY and CDR2 SAAADI. For the CDR3, the DNA is TGCGCCAGCAGTGAGTCGATCTTCCAAGAGACCCAGTACTTC. Translating gives CASSESIFQETQYF.

This clone has a single count. The V call is TRBV3-1 (or the pseudogene TRBV3-2), the J call TRBJ2-1, with 8 bases lining up with TRBD2. The CDR3 is 17 amino acids. J was trimmed by 0 bases and V by 4 bases; bases with no gene match: 8. In germline, CDR1 is LGHDT, CDR2 YNNKEL (reference sequence). DNA for the CDR3: TGTGCCAGCAGCCTCCTGACTAGCGTTAGCTCCTACAATGAGCAGTTCTTC. Its protein is CASSLLTSVSSYNEQFF.

The chain employs TRBV10-3 and TRBJ2-5; D is perhaps TRBD2 (5 bases). V lost 5 bases and J lost 5, with 15 bases in between. There are 14 residues in the CDR3. Germline V gene data show CDR1 as ENHRY and CDR2 as SYGVKD. The CDR3 DNA sequence: TGTGCCATCAGTACCTTGGGAGCAAAGGAGACCCAGTACTTC. Translation: CAISTLGAKETQYF.

J is TRBJ2-7 and V is TRBV7-9; TRBD2 matches 14 bases. In germline, CDR1 is SEHNR, CDR2 FQNEAQ (reference sequence). With 5 bases clipped from V and 5 bases from J, the junction kept 5 bases outside the gene matches. CDR3 length equals 15 residues. CDR3 nucleotide sequence: TGTGCCAGCAGCATACGACTAGCGGGAGGGGACGAGCAGTACTTC. Translating gives CASSIRLAGGDEQYF.

The genes are TRBV7-9 and TRBJ1-4; D call uncertain. Germline V gene lookup returns CDR1 SEHNR and CDR2 FQNEAQ (reference sequence). The CDR3 has 15 residues. V gave up 1 base and J gave up 5 bases, with 11 bases separating them. The CDR3 reads CASSLEGRENEKLFF. The CDR3 region has the DNA TGTGCCAGCAGCTTAGAAGGGAGAGAAAATGAAAAACTGTTTTTT.

The chain joins TRBV10-1 to TRBJ2-3, with 7 bases identical to TRBD1. The trim removed 6 bases at V and 2 bases at J, leaving 14 bases unmatched. The CDR3 contains 17 residues. Looked up from germline, CDR1 is WNHNN and CDR2 is SYGVQD (reference sequence). The CDR3 DNA is TGCGCCAGCAGCCCTGGCATCAGGACAGGATACACAGATACGCAGTATTTT. It is translated as CASSPGIRTGYTDTQYF.

This clone was picked up a small number of times. The V gene is TRBV29-1, the J gene TRBJ1-2; D gene unclear. CDR1 is SQVTM and CDR2 is ANQGSEA in the germline V gene. Trimming pared 8 bases from V and 7 bases from J, leaving 14 bases between. The CDR3 length is 11 residues. The CDR3 region has the DNA TGCAGCTCCCACGCGGGAGGTGGCTACACCTTC. This gives the protein CSSHAGGGYTF.

The J gene is TRBJ2-7, the V gene TRBV29-1; no clear D. CDR3 length: 14 amino acids. The V and J ends lost 1 base and 0 bases respectively, with 10 bases between them. Germline V lookup: CDR1 SQVTM, CDR2 ANQGSEA. As DNA, the CDR3 is TGCAGCGTTGAAGGCAGCCTTAGCTCCTACGAGCAGTACTTC. It specifies CSVEGSLSSYEQYF.

This clone showed up just once. The V call is TRBV2, the J call TRBJ2-5; unclear D gene. The CDR3 runs 11 residues. Germline V gene sequence: CDR1 SNHLY, CDR2 FYNNEI. V was pared by 5 bases and J by 5 bases, with 6 bases between. The CDR3 sequence is CASSSQETQYF. CDR3 bases: TGTGCCAGCAGTTCACAGGAGACCCAGTACTTC.

The chain carries TRBV7-9 and TRBJ2-1, with a tentative D call TRBD1 (5 bases). V gave up 2 bases and J gave up 4 bases, with 12 bases separating them. The CDR3 covers 15 residues. Germline-derived CDR1 and CDR2 are SEHNR and FQNEAQ (reference sequence). The CDR3 region has the DNA TGTGCCAGCAGCTTACAGGGCGCGCGGTACAATGAGCAGTTCTTC. Translation gives CASSLQGARYNEQFF.

The rearrangement links TRBV28 to TRBJ2-1; a weak D match, TRBD2 (6 bases). The germline V gene encodes CDR1 MDHEN and CDR2 SYDVKM. Trimming shortened V by 4 bases and J by 4 bases, and 23 bases separated the two germline ends. The CDR3 runs to 18 residues. CDR3 in amino acids: CASSSYEGSGAPYNEQFF. As DNA, the CDR3 is TGTGCCAGCAGTTCCTACGAGGGTAGCGGAGCTCCTTACAATGAGCAGTTCTTC.

The V call is TRBV4-1, the J call TRBJ1-6, with D unresolved. This CDR3 spans 13 amino acids. V gave up 4 bases and J gave up 8 bases, with 9 bases separating them. Germline CDR1 is MGHRA and CDR2 is YSYEKL. CDR3 DNA: TGCGCCAGCAGCCTGCGTGGGGATTCACCCCTCCACTTT. This codes for CASSLRGDSPLHF.

The table lists this clone with a few counts. The rearrangement joins TRBV2 to TRBJ1-5; D might be TRBD1 (5 bases). Germline loops: CDR1 SNHLY, CDR2 FYNNEI. This CDR3 comprises 13 residues. V was trimmed by 7 bases and J by 5 bases, leaving 12 bases between them. The CDR3 region has the DNA TGTGCCAGCATGAGGGACGGATATCAGCCCCAGCATTTT. Translated: CASMRDGYQPQHF.

The rearrangement joins TRBV6-6 to TRBJ2-1; TRBD2 aligns across 11 bases. Trimming removed 10 bases from V and 8 bases from J; junction bases left unmatched: 7. CDR3 length equals 13 residues. Per germline, CDR1 MNHNY and CDR2 SVGAGI (reference sequence). For the CDR3, the DNA is TGTGCCACAGGGACTAGCGGAGCTGATGAGCAGTTCTTC. Translation gives CATGTSGADEQFF.

The chain combines TRBV27 with TRBJ1-1, with D possibly being TRBD1 (5 bases). The CDR3 extends over 15 amino acids. V lost 3 bases and J 5 bases, leaving 16 bases between the germline ends. The germline gives CDR1 MNHEY, CDR2 SMNVEV (reference sequence). The CDR3 DNA reads TGTGCCAGCAGTTTGCGACAGCCGGGGGGGACTGAAGCTTTCTTT. Translating gives CASSLRQPGGTEAFF.

The chain has TRBV24-1 and TRBJ1-4; 7 nucleotides match TRBD1. The V segment lost 3 bases and the J segment 7 bases; nucleotides outside the gene matches: 13. The CDR3 is 17 amino acids. Per germline, CDR1 KGHDR and CDR2 SFDVKD. CDR3 in amino acids: CATSDPMYEGAAEKLFF. Here the CDR3 DNA reads TGTGCCACCAGTGATCCGATGTATGAGGGGGCGGCTGAAAAACTGTTTTTT.

This clone was recorded a few times. As DNA, the CDR3 is TGCAGTGCCGGCGTGAGGGAGCAGTACTTC. Its translation is CSAGVREQYF. The chain couples TRBV20-1 to TRBJ2-7; unclear D gene. The CDR3 spans 10 residues. V gave up 6 bases and J gave up 7 bases, with 10 bases separating them. Per germline, CDR1 DFQATT and CDR2 SNEGSKA (reference sequence).

The chain employs TRBV5-5 and TRBJ2-7; 9 nucleotides match TRBD2. This CDR3 has 15 residues. Germline V gives CDR1 SGHKS, CDR2 YYEKEE (reference sequence). With 4 bases clipped from V and 4 bases from J, the junction kept 9 bases outside the gene matches. CDR3 bases: TGTGCCAGCAGCCCCCTCGCGGGAGGGCCGTACGAGCAGTACTTC. Amino acid sequence: CASSPLAGGPYEQYF.

This sequence joins TRBV6-5 and TRBJ1-5; TRBD1 matches 7 bases. The V gene end was trimmed by 5 bases and the J gene end by 0 bases; junction bases not matched to a gene: 4. The CDR3 loop spans 15 amino acids. Germline V gene lookup returns CDR1 MNHEY and CDR2 SVGAGI. The CDR3 nucleotides read TGTGCCAGCAGTAGGGACAGCTATAGCAATCAGCCCCAGCATTTT. It encodes CASSRDSYSNQPQHF.

The genes are TRBV19 and TRBJ1-6; 8 bases are shared with TRBD1. Germline trimming cut 3 bases from V and 6 bases from J; bases unmatched to any gene: 4. The CDR3 spans 15 residues. Germline CDR1 reads LNHDA; CDR2 reads SQIVND (reference sequence). CDR3 sequence: CASSIQGALNSPLHF. The CDR3 nucleotides are TGTGCCAGTAGTATTCAGGGGGCTCTTAATTCACCCCTCCACTTT.

The rearrangement uses TRBV27 and TRBJ2-1; 15 bases map to TRBD2. This CDR3 spans 16 amino acids. J lost 6 bases, V lost 8 bases, and 8 bases had no gene match. CDR1 MNHEY and CDR2 SMNVEV come from the germline V gene (reference sequence). The CDR3 sequence is CASYGRTSGRANEQFF. The CDR3 DNA follows: TGTGCCAGCTACGGCAGGACTAGCGGGAGGGCCAATGAGCAGTTCTTC.

The chain uses TRBV12-3 or TRBV12-4 and TRBJ1-1; possibly TRBD1 for D (5 bases). This CDR3 comprises 13 residues. The V end was cut by 10 bases, the J end by 1 base, with 13 bases between. The chain's CDR3 is CATDQGENTEAFF. Here the CDR3 DNA reads TGTGCCACCGACCAAGGGGAGAACACTGAAGCTTTCTTT.

The genes are TRBV5-4 and TRBJ1-6, with D perhaps matching TRBD1 (6 bases). V was trimmed by 0 bases and J by 10 bases, leaving 14 bases between them. In germline, CDR1 is SGHNT, CDR2 YYREEE (reference sequence). There are 15 residues in the CDR3. The chain's CDR3 is CASSLGRGSYSPLHF. The CDR3, as DNA: TGTGCCAGCAGCTTGGGCAGGGGTAGCTACTCACCCCTCCACTTT.

The V call is TRBV25-1, the J call TRBJ2-3, with 11 bases identical to TRBD1. The CDR3 has 16 residues. V shed 2 bases, J shed 4 bases, and the junction held 5 bases outside the gene matches. Germline V gene lookup returns CDR1 MGHDK and CDR2 SYGVNS. In DNA form, the CDR3 reads TGTGCCAGCAGTGAACCCGGGACAGGGGGAGCAGATACGCAGTATTTT. Its translation is CASSEPGTGGADTQYF.